This TCR beta chain was retrieved from a study of blood T cell repertoires in COVID-19 (dated by TCRdb to 2018 to 2021). About the study as a whole: Samples covering the acute and convalescent phases of COVID-19 were provided by collaborators in the United States, Italy and Spain. The dataset comprised deeply sampled blood TCRbeta repertoires from subjects exposed to, actively infected with, or recovered from COVID-19. The sample metadata nearly always contained a de-identified subject ID, COVID-19 status, age in years and sex. The repertoires were released in a freely available public database intended as a resource for research on the immune response to SARS-CoV-2. The material from the prospective study consisted of cDNA or gDNA derived from T cells, B-cell-depleted T cells, or PBMCs. Where HLA class I and class II types were available, the types were taken from metadata supplied by the sample provider, not from assay-based typing. The samples were drawn from the first 160 participants of the ongoing ImmuneRACE study and from 950 to 1,500 subjects provided by 6 global collaborators. Study-level results and caveats: The amount of clinical and demographic metadata varied by source and participant and was provided uncurated.

At one collaborating source in Seattle, patients were enrolled during active infection and were followed longitudinally through the course of disease. The collaborating institutions used their own protocols to collect whole blood in K2EDTA tubes. For TCRbeta analysis, collaborators shipped samples as frozen whole blood, isolated PBMCs, or DNA extracted from either of those sample types. TCRbeta CDR3 regions were amplified from genomic DNA using the immunoSEQ Assay, a bias-controlled multiplex PCR. In the source study's methods: The number of nucleated cells in each sample was estimated by amplification of reference gene primers within the assay. To quantify the absolute abundance of each unique TCRbeta CDR3 rearrangement, sequence reads were collapsed and filtered. Productive Simpson clonality was computed per sample as the square root of Simpson's diversity index over productive rearrangements. TCRdb provides this immuneACCESS table in a form limited to in-frame rearrangements. Some clones are lacking; in checked studies, under half of them reflect an unresolved V gene, and why the rest are absent is not known. Clonal size and the V and J genes are those of that table, whereas D and trimming came from the DNA. The sample profile shows fewer than 40,000 clones; approximately 84% of them were found once. In total, the top ten clones hold around 3% of the sample.

For this clone: This receptor's antigen is unknown. One base away there is no much larger clone; base qualities are not given.

Via the germline V gene, CDR1 is LGHNA and CDR2 YNFKEQ. V drops 1 base and J drops 3 bases, leaving 13 bases in between. The CDR3 runs 15 residues from the cysteine to the phenylalanine. Only CDR3 DNA remains: 45 bases, in frame from the first base. This TCR was recovered from a man aged 65-85 years with COVID-19, enrolled during active disease. Sequenced sample: peripheral blood. Recombination connected TRBV4-2 to TRBJ2-7; TRBD1 could be the D gene, as 5 bases match. The bases read TGTGCCAGCAGCCAAGTTGTCCAGCAGGGCTACGAGCAGTACTTC. This gives the protein CASSQVVQQGYEQYF.